A selection of T cell receptor beta chains follows, all from one sample in a study of regulatory T cells in long-lasting Graves disease. TCRdb re-called the multiplex PCR reads with MiXCR, one entry per CDR3 protein. The repertoire holds about 440,000 distinct CDR3 sequences, with roughly 15% as singletons. A further study also used this sample, focusing on T cells in Graves' hyperthyroidism and ophthalmopathy.

Source: peripheral blood mononuclear cells (PBMCs), taken at new diagnosis, from a patient treated with antithyroid drugs. The receptor set was obtained from a woman aged 25-40 years with Graves disease. The CDR3 runs from the conserved cysteine through the conserved F or W. D genes are given only for firm matches. A clone size is listed for some rows: how often the clone was seen (once, few, many), or a class if it is expanded.

CSALGRTETQYF,TGCAGTGCATTGGGACGGACGGAGACCCAGTACTTC,NA,many,TRBJ2-5,TRBV20-1
CASSQEGASGSEKTQYF,TGCGCCAGCAGCCAAGAAGGAGCTAGCGGGAGTGAAAAGACCCAGTACTTC,TRBD2,few,TRBJ2-5,TRBV4-1
CASSFSDRAGYTF,TGTGCCAGCAGTTTCTCTGACAGGGCGGGCTACACCTTC,TRBD1,NA,TRBJ1-2,TRBV27
CASSSDSRGQPSNTSTDTQYF,TGTGCCAGCAGCTCCGACTCCCGCGGACAGCCTTCGAACACTAGCACAGATACGCAGTATTTT,NA,many,TRBJ2-3,TRBV7-3
CASSASGSEDTQYF,TGTGCCAGCAGCGCTAGCGGGAGTGAAGATACGCAGTATTTT,TRBD2,NA,TRBJ2-3,TRBV9
CASSRWADQETQYF,TGTGCCAGCTCGCGGTGGGCCGACCAAGAGACCCAGTACTTC,NA,many,TRBJ2-5,TRBV11-2
CASKPSGSSYNEQFF,TGTGCCAGCAAACCTAGCGGGAGTTCCTACAATGAGCAGTTCTTC,TRBD2,many,TRBJ2-1,TRBV28
CASSSYSGASYNEQFF,TGTGCCAGCAGTTCTTATAGCGGGGCCTCCTACAATGAGCAGTTCTTC,TRBD2,few,TRBJ2-1,TRBV12-3/TRBV12-4
CASSLAEDEQFF,TGTGCCAGCAGCTTGGCAGAGGATGAGCAGTTCTTC,NA,NA,TRBJ2-1,TRBV11-2
CASSYAWGLEAFF,TGTGCCAGCAGTTACGCTTGGGGACTCGAAGCTTTCTTT,NA,many,TRBJ1-1,TRBV6-2/TRBV6-3
CASSRPLQYLHF,TGTGCCAGCAGCCGGCCCCTACAATACCTCCACTTT,NA,many,TRBJ1-6,TRBV7-2
CASSGIRGGNEQFF,TGTGCCAGCAGTGGGATTCGAGGAGGCAATGAGCAGTTCTTC,NA,NA,TRBJ2-1,TRBV3-1
CASSESTGGSEKLFF,TGCGCCAGCAGTGAGTCGACAGGGGGGAGTGAAAAACTGTTTTTT,TRBD1,NA,TRBJ1-4,TRBV10-2
CASSPDRDETQYF,TGTGCCAGCAGCCCCGACAGGGATGAGACCCAGTACTTC,TRBD1,many,TRBJ2-5,TRBV3-1
CASSFAGSGFDQPQHF,TGTGCCAGCAGTTTTGCCGGTTCGGGATTTGATCAGCCCCAGCATTTT,NA,many,TRBJ1-5,TRBV28
CASSRDITYEKLFF,TGCGCCAGCAGCAGGGACATTACGTACGAAAAACTGTTTTTT,NA,many,TRBJ1-4,TRBV5-1
CASSLWVASGTDTQYF,TGCGCCAGCAGCTTGTGGGTAGCGAGCGGCACAGATACGCAGTATTTT,NA,few,TRBJ2-3,TRBV5-1
CSGELAGGRGEQFF,TGCAGCGGGGAACTAGCGGGAGGGCGTGGTGAGCAGTTCTTC,TRBD2,NA,TRBJ2-1,TRBV29-1
CASSSISGLFDYNEQFF,TGCGCCAGCAGCTCTATATCTGGCCTATTCGACTACAATGAGCAGTTCTTC,NA,few,TRBJ2-1,TRBV5-1
CASSQVLAGVGEQYF,TGCGCCAGCAGCCAAGTTCTAGCGGGAGTAGGCGAGCAGTACTTC,TRBD2,NA,TRBJ2-7,TRBV4-1
CASSQAGGQIEQYF,TGTGCCAGCAGCCAAGCGGGAGGGCAGATCGAGCAGTACTTC,TRBD2,many,TRBJ2-7,TRBV28
CASSPAGLPYEQYF,TGTGCCAGCTCACCGGCCGGGCTTCCCTACGAGCAGTACTTC,NA,many,TRBJ2-7,TRBV18
CASSLDKTYEQYF,TGTGCCAGCAGCTTAGACAAAACCTACGAGCAGTACTTC,NA,many,TRBJ2-7,TRBV7-2
CASSRRQVVYGYTF,TGTGCCAGCAGTCGCCGGCAGGTCGTCTATGGCTACACCTTC,NA,NA,TRBJ1-2,TRBV2
CASSSRRVADEKLFF,TGTGCCAGCAGTTCTCGCAGGGTTGCGGATGAAAAACTGTTTTTT,NA,NA,TRBJ1-4,TRBV28
CASSLTDPYNEQFF,TGCGCCAGCAGCTTGACGGACCCCTACAATGAGCAGTTCTTC,NA,many,TRBJ2-1,TRBV5-1
CASSESGAFSGNTIYF,TGTGCCAGCAGTGAATCCGGGGCCTTCTCTGGAAACACCATATATTTT,NA,many,TRBJ1-3,TRBV6-1
CASSSTGNQPQHF,TGTGCCAGCAGTTCGACAGGGAATCAGCCCCAGCATTTT,TRBD1,many,TRBJ1-5,TRBV9
CASSPPLAGAGGETQYF,TGTGCCAGCAGCCCACCTCTAGCGGGAGCGGGGGGAGAGACCCAGTACTTC,TRBD2,many,TRBJ2-5,TRBV28
CASSYSGGRKYGYTF,TGTGCCAGCAGTTACTCGGGGGGAAGAAAGTATGGCTACACCTTC,NA,many,TRBJ1-2,TRBV6-2/TRBV6-3
CASSDRGLKTQYF,TGTGCCAGCAGTGACAGGGGCCTGAAGACCCAGTACTTC,TRBD1,NA,TRBJ2-5,TRBV6-2/TRBV6-3
CASSFTSGRGETQYF,TGTGCCAGCAGCTTTACTAGCGGGAGAGGTGAGACCCAGTACTTC,TRBD2,many,TRBJ2-5,TRBV7-8
CASSLEGANWVNIQYF,TGTGCCAGCAGCTTGGAGGGGGCTAATTGGGTAAACATTCAGTACTTC,TRBD1,NA,TRBJ2-4,TRBV5-6
CAISEILSNQPQHF,TGTGCCATCAGTGAAATTCTGAGCAATCAGCCCCAGCATTTT,NA,many,TRBJ1-5,TRBV10-3
CASSEIGTTNEQFF,TGTGCCAGCAGTGAAATCGGGACAACGAATGAGCAGTTCTTC,NA,many,TRBJ2-1,TRBV9
CSAVGMTSYEQYF,TGCAGTGCGGTAGGGATGACCTCCTACGAGCAGTACTTC,NA,many,TRBJ2-7,TRBV20-1
CSATARQGDYEQYF,TGCAGTGCTACAGCCAGACAGGGAGATTACGAGCAGTACTTC,TRBD1,many,TRBJ2-7,TRBV20-1
CASSTNAGTENTEAFF,TGTGCCAGCAGTACAAACGCCGGGACAGAGAACACTGAAGCTTTCTTT,TRBD1,many,TRBJ1-1,TRBV28
CSASSDGEKQPQHF,TGCAGTGCCTCCTCCGACGGTGAGAAGCAGCCCCAGCATTTT,NA,many,TRBJ1-5,TRBV20-1
CASSSGRGRFQATGELFF,TGTGCCAGCAGCTCCGGACGGGGCAGGTTTCAGGCCACCGGGGAGCTGTTTTTT,NA,few,TRBJ2-2,TRBV7-3
CASSYSRVNTEAFF,TGTGCCAGCAGTTACTCCAGGGTGAACACTGAAGCTTTCTTT,NA,NA,TRBJ1-1,TRBV6-2/TRBV6-3
CASSFDGRAVETQYF,TGTGCCAGCAGCTTCGACGGGAGGGCGGTGGAGACCCAGTACTTC,TRBD2,many,TRBJ2-5,TRBV7-2